These 21 T cell receptor beta chains were all obtained from the same sample, sequenced in a study of T cell responses to AZD1222 COVID-19 vaccine. Produced via immunoSEQ multiplex PCR; TCRdb's table is partial and in-frame only. The table records over 120,000 clones, roughly 89% of them present only once. The sample in question was peripheral blood, obtained on day 0 of AZD1222 vaccination. The receptors were gathered from an adult in good health.

This clone appeared a single time. V gene TRBV4-1 combines with J gene TRBJ2-7, with 9 bases identical to TRBD1. Germline V CDR1 and CDR2: MGHRA, YSYEKL. The CDR3 has 16 residues. V lost 5 bases and J lost 5; bases outside the gene matches: 13. CDR3 protein: CASSSRPGTGYNEQYF. As DNA, the CDR3 is TGCGCCAGCAGCTCCCGACCCGGGACAGGGTACAACGAGCAGTACTTC.

The chain couples TRBV20-1 to TRBJ2-3; 9 bases line up with TRBD2. Trimming removed 3 bases from V and 4 bases from J; junction bases left unmatched: 5. Germline-derived CDR1 and CDR2 are DFQATT and SNEGSKA (reference sequence). The CDR3 contains 14 residues. CDR3 region: CSASRGLAADTQYF. The DNA of the CDR3 is TGCAGTGCTAGTAGGGGACTAGCAGCAGATACGCAGTATTTT.

The chain combines TRBV2 with TRBJ1-2; D gene ambiguous. The CDR3 covers 13 residues. CDR1 SNHLY and CDR2 FYNNEI come from the germline V gene. Deletions cut 6 bases from V and 7 bases from J, with 15 bases between. In nucleotides, the CDR3 is TGTGCCAGCAGGATGGACGGGCCAGGTGGCTACACCTTC. Translation: CASRMDGPGGYTF.

The chain links TRBV7-9 to TRBJ1-6, with D perhaps matching TRBD1 (6 bases). Germline CDR1 and CDR2: SEHNR and FQNEAQ (reference sequence). The CDR3 covers 12 residues. The V and J ends lost 9 bases and 7 bases respectively, with 10 bases between them. The CDR3, as DNA: TGTGCCAGTGGGACAAGGAATTCACCCCTCCACTTT. Translated, it gives CASGTRNSPLHF.

This clone has just one count. CDR3 sequence: CASSIGQGAEPQHF. CDR3 coding DNA: TGTGCCAGTAGTATAGGGCAGGGGGCTGAGCCCCAGCATTTT. This rearrangement joins TRBV19 to TRBJ1-5; 8 positions agree with TRBD1. CDR3 size: 14 residues. V gave up 1 base and J gave up 8 bases; unmatched junction bases: 4. CDR1 is LNHDA, CDR2 SQIVND, per germline (reference sequence). Filled out from reference TRBV19 and TRBJ1-5, the complete variable domain reads DGGITQSPKYLFRKEGQNVTLSCEQNLNHDAMYWYRQDPGQGLRLIYYSQIVNDFQKGDIAEGYSVSREKKESFPLTVTSAQKNPTAFYLCASSIGQGAEPQHFGDGTRLSIL.

The chain carries TRBV7-6 and TRBJ2-1, with D perhaps matching TRBD2 (6 bases). V lost 6 bases, J lost 7 bases, and 28 bases lay in between. In germline, CDR1 is SGHVS, CDR2 FNYEAQ. This CDR3 comprises 18 residues. CDR3 sequence: CASRSHIPGLRMNNEQFF. In DNA form, the CDR3 reads TGTGCCAGCAGGTCCCACATTCCGGGACTCCGAATGAATAATGAGCAGTTCTTC.

The gene calls are TRBV6-1 and TRBJ1-6; D not certain. Germline V lookup: CDR1 MNHNS, CDR2 SASEGT. V dropped 3 bases and J dropped 10 bases, with 10 bases sitting between them. The CDR3 has 13 residues. The CDR3 DNA reads as TGTGCCAGCAGTGAGGGCCTGGGGTCACCCCTCCACTTT. Amino acid sequence: CASSEGLGSPLHF.

Remarks on this clone: The junction does not match germline at one end; this may be a read error. The chain couples TRBV18 to TRBJ1-1; a possible D gene is TRBD1 (6 bases). This CDR3 comprises 15 residues. CDR1 and CDR2 from the germline V gene are KGHSH and LQKENI. The CDR3 DNA follows: TGTGCCAGCTCACCCCGTCCGTTAGGGGACACCGAAGCTTTCTTT. Translating it yields CASSPRPLGDTEAFF. Full variable domain (outside the CDR3, taken from reference TRBV18 and TRBJ1-1): NAGVMQNPRHLVRRRGQEARLRCSPMKGHSHVYWYRQLPEEGLKFMVYLQKENIIDESGMPKERFSAEFPKEGPSILRIQQVVRGDSAAYFCASSPRPLGDTEAFFGQGTRLTVV.

V usage is TRBV5-1 and J usage is TRBJ1-4; 8 nucleotides line up with TRBD1. Germline CDR1 is SGHRS and CDR2 is YFSETQ. V gave up 4 bases and J gave up 6 bases; unmatched junction bases: 8. The CDR3 spans 15 residues. For the CDR3, the DNA is TGCGCCAGCAGCGGCATGACAGGGGTTGATGAAAAACTGTTTTTT. This sequence encodes CASSGMTGVDEKLFF.

The rearrangement uses TRBV9 and TRBJ1-1; TRBD1 aligns across 8 bases. The J segment lost 1 base and the V segment lost 4 bases, leaving 12 bases of the junction unmatched. There are 17 residues in the CDR3. Germline values: CDR1 SGDLS, CDR2 YYNGEE. The CDR3 nucleotides read TGTGCCAGCAGCTCGGGACAGGAGCCATTCGGGAACACTGAAGCTTTCTTT. Protein product: CASSSGQEPFGNTEAFF.

This CDR3 reads CASSHIPRTRKQRQYF. The CDR3 region has the DNA TGTGCCAGCAGCCATATTCCGAGGACTAGGAAGCAAAGGCAGTACTTC. This sequence joins TRBV7-3 and TRBJ2-7, with 7 bases that match TRBD2. The CDR3 sequence is 16 residues long. Germline assignment: CDR1 SGHTA and CDR2 FQGTGA. The V segment lost 5 bases and the J segment 9 bases; nucleotides outside the gene matches: 19.

The chain recombines TRBV10-3 with TRBJ2-5; a weak D match, TRBD1 (5 bases). Germline V gene data show CDR1 as ENHRY and CDR2 as SYGVKD. The CDR3 is 11 residues long. V was pared by 7 bases and J by 5 bases, with 8 bases between. Here the CDR3 reads CAIKDSETQYF. CDR3 nucleotide sequence: TGTGCCATCAAAGACAGTGAGACCCAGTACTTC.

The rearrangement links TRBV7-2 to TRBJ2-3; D remains ambiguous. The V end lost 1 base, the J end lost 2 bases, and 13 bases lay between the germline ends. Germline CDR1 SGHTA, CDR2 FQGNSA. The length of the CDR3 is 16 residues. The CDR3 protein is CASSLGAVLDTDTQYF. The CDR3 bases are TGTGCCAGCAGCTTAGGGGCAGTGCTCGACACAGATACGCAGTATTTT.

The V gene is TRBV7-2, the J gene TRBJ2-3; maybe TRBD2 (6 bases). Trimming stripped 1 base from V and 2 bases from J, with 10 bases between. This CDR3 has 15 residues. The germline V gene has CDR1 SGHTA and CDR2 FQGNSA. The DNA of the CDR3 is TGTGCCAGCAGCTTAGGACGGGAGACCACAGATACGCAGTATTTT. The encoded protein is CASSLGRETTDTQYF.

The J gene is TRBJ2-1, the V gene TRBV5-4; the D is unclear. Trimming shortened V by 2 bases and J by 8 bases, and 14 bases separated the two germline ends. There are 14 residues in the CDR3. Germline assignment: CDR1 SGHNT and CDR2 YYREEE (reference sequence). The CDR3 spells CASSFIGRWDEQFF. The DNA for the CDR3 is TGTGCCAGCAGCTTTATCGGCCGATGGGATGAGCAGTTCTTC.

This sequence joins TRBV11-3 and TRBJ2-5; 13 nucleotides match TRBD2. The germline V gene encodes CDR1 SGHNT and CDR2 YENEEA. J was trimmed by 2 bases and V by 5 bases; bases with no gene match: 8. The CDR3 runs to 17 residues. The DNA of the CDR3 is TGTGCCAGCAGCCGCCCCGGACTAGCGGGAGCTCAAGAGACCCAGTACTTC. Translating it yields CASSRPGLAGAQETQYF.

In this sample, this clone turned up a few times. This rearrangement joins TRBV12-3 or TRBV12-4 to TRBJ1-1; D remains unclear. The V and J ends lost 9 bases and 4 bases respectively, with 15 bases between them. The CDR3 loop spans 13 amino acids. CDR3 sequence (DNA): TGTGCCAGTCTCCTGTGGGGAAGCACTGAAGCTTTCTTT. Its protein product is CASLLWGSTEAFF.

The chain is built from TRBV6-4 and TRBJ2-5, with D perhaps TRBD2 (6 bases). The CDR3 is made up of 18 amino acids. Germline lookup yields CDR1 MRHNA and CDR2 SNTAGT. V was trimmed by 6 bases and J by 5 bases, leaving 28 bases between them. This chain's CDR3 is CASRDRRPGRRVGETQYF. Written as DNA, the CDR3 is TGTGCCAGCAGGGACCGAAGGCCGGGGAGGCGGGTAGGGGAGACCCAGTACTTC.

The V gene is TRBV6-5, the J gene TRBJ1-2; TRBD1 aligns across 10 bases. CDR3 length: 15 residues. The germline V gene encodes CDR1 MNHEY and CDR2 SVGAGI. V was pared by 5 bases and J by 5 bases, with 8 bases of the junction left unmatched. Here the CDR3 DNA reads TGTGCCAGCAGTACCGGGGACAGGGGACTTTATGGCTACACCTTC. Its protein product is CASSTGDRGLYGYTF.

The rearrangement links TRBV12-3 or TRBV12-4 to TRBJ2-3; D is unclear. The germline V and J ends were trimmed by 2 bases and 8 bases, with 5 bases remaining between them. CDR3 length equals 11 residues. The CDR3 coding sequence is TGTGCCAGCAGTTTAATAGGTACGCAGTATTTT. Amino acids: CASSLIGTQYF.

This chain connects TRBV5-1 to TRBJ2-1, with TRBD1 matching over 7 bases. The germline gives CDR1 SGHRS, CDR2 YFSETQ. The CDR3 contains 17 residues. V lost 3 bases and J lost 3; bases outside the gene matches: 12. CDR3 protein: CASSSISPGQFYNEQFF. CDR3 DNA: TGCGCCAGCAGCTCCATTTCACCGGGACAGTTCTACAATGAGCAGTTCTTC.